A single sample gave rise to the 22 T cell receptor beta chains below, sequenced in a study of Graves' ophthalmopathy and Graves' hyperthyroidism. From RNA, the CDR3 regions of TCR beta chains were amplified and sequenced. RT-PCR was first run with HTBI primers, then multiplex PCR in a second round. TCRdb recomputed calls from the multiplex PCR reads with MiXCR, one row per CDR3 protein. The data hold some 350,000 distinct CDR3 sequences, with about 18% observed a single time. The sequenced sample was peripheral blood. These receptors were obtained from an adult woman with stable Graves' hyperthyroidism.

This clonotype was observed at least ten times. This sequence joins TRBV19 and TRBJ1-3; a weak D match, TRBD1 (5 bases). V shed 5 bases and J shed 2 bases, with 13 bases lying between them. The CDR3 is 15 residues long. The V gene's germline CDR1 is LNHDA and CDR2 SQIVND (reference sequence). CDR3 residues: CASSRWDLPGNTIYF. The CDR3 bases are TGTGCCAGTAGTCGCTGGGACCTCCCTGGAAACACCATATATTTT.

This clonotype showed up many times. CDR3 DNA sequence: TGTGCCAGCAGCTCCCAGGGGGCGGAATTCTCCTACGAGCAGTACTTC. Its translation is CASSSQGAEFSYEQYF. V and J are TRBV5-4 and TRBJ2-7; 8 bases are a match to TRBD1. This CDR3 comprises 16 residues. Germline V lookup: CDR1 SGHNT, CDR2 YYREEE (reference sequence). V lost 3 bases, J lost 0 bases, and 8 bases stayed unmatched.

This clonotype was picked up many times. V is TRBV2 and J is TRBJ2-7, with 12 bases identical to TRBD1. Trimming took 6 bases from V and 6 from J; bases not matched to a gene: 3. This CDR3 is 13 amino acids long. From germline, CDR1 is SNHLY and CDR2 FYNNEI. The CDR3, as DNA: TGTGCCAGCAGAAGGGACAGGGGGCGCGAGCAGTACTTC. Its protein is CASRRDRGREQYF.

This clonotype is labeled as medium-sized (0.01 to 0.1%). The CDR3 DNA reads TGTGCCAGCAGTGAGTGGACTAACACTGAAGCTTTCTTT. Encoded protein: CASSEWTNTEAFF. The rearrangement links TRBV6-1 to TRBJ1-1; D is undetermined. Trimming removed 3 bases from V and 2 bases from J, with 7 bases in between. The CDR3 covers 13 residues. Germline CDR1 MNHNS, CDR2 SASEGT.

This clonotype was detected ten times or more. This sequence joins TRBV7-8 and TRBJ2-7; D not resolved. The CDR3 covers 15 residues. The V end lost 3 bases, the J end lost 0 bases, and 12 bases lay between the germline ends. Germline V gene data show CDR1 as SGHVS and CDR2 as FQNEAQ. The CDR3 region is CASSFHVTRSYEQYF. The CDR3 DNA is TGTGCCAGCAGCTTTCACGTGACTCGCTCCTACGAGCAGTACTTC. Full variable domain (remainder filled in from reference TRBV7-8 and TRBJ2-7): GAGVSQSPRYKVAKRGQDVALRCDPISGHVSLFWYQQALGQGPEFLTYFQNEAQLDKSGLPSDRFFAERPEGSVSTLKIQRTQQEDSAVYLCASSFHVTRSYEQYFGPGTRLTVT.

This clonotype came up many times. The chain combines TRBV20-1 with TRBJ2-5, with D possibly being TRBD1 (5 bases). The CDR3 contains 14 residues. Germline V CDR1 and CDR2: DFQATT, SNEGSKA (reference sequence). Trimming pared 6 bases from V and 1 base from J, leaving 15 bases between. DNA of the CDR3: TGCAGTGCCAAGAAAGACAGTATCCAAGAGACCCAGTACTTC. Residues: CSAKKDSIQETQYF.

This clonotype was observed many times. The chain recombines TRBV7-6 with TRBJ2-5; 7 nucleotides align to TRBD1. J lost 14 bases, V lost 1 base, and 4 bases had no gene match. CDR3 length: 11 amino acids. Germline V gene sequence: CDR1 SGHVS, CDR2 FNYEAQ. This CDR3 is CASSLGGDRYF. For the CDR3, the DNA is TGTGCCAGCAGCTTAGGAGGGGACAGATACTTC.

Only a few counts were recorded for this clonotype. V gene TRBV28 combines with J gene TRBJ2-1; possible D gene TRBD1, 6 bases. This CDR3 has 14 amino acids. Germline values: CDR1 MDHEN, CDR2 SYDVKM. V was pared by 5 bases and J by 6 bases, with 14 bases between. CDR3 sequence reads: CASSPSDRPNEQFF. The CDR3 region has the DNA TGTGCCAGCAGTCCCTCAGACAGGCCCAATGAGCAGTTCTTC. Complete variable domain (other parts from reference TRBV28 and TRBJ2-1): DVKVTQSSRYLVKRTGEKVFLECVQDMDHENMFWYRQDPGLGLRLIYFSYDVKMKEKGDIPEGYSVSREKKERFSLILESASTNQTSMYLCASSPSDRPNEQFFGPGTRLTVL.

This clonotype was detected many times. V is TRBV7-8 and J is TRBJ2-5; 7 nucleotides agree with TRBD1. The J segment lost 7 bases and the V segment lost 5 bases, leaving 16 bases of the junction unmatched. This CDR3 contains 16 residues. The V gene's germline CDR1 is SGHVS and CDR2 FQNEAQ. The CDR3 DNA reads TGTGCCAGCAGCCCGTCGGGACAGTATGGGAAGCGGACCCAGTACTTC. It specifies CASSPSGQYGKRTQYF.

The rearrangement links TRBV14 to TRBJ2-2; perhaps TRBD2 as D (6 bases). V was cut by 3 bases and J by 7 bases, with 9 bases left in between. CDR3 size: 13 residues. Germline V CDR1 and CDR2: SGHDN, FVKESK. CDR3 loop: CASSQAGLGELFF. The CDR3, as DNA: TGTGCCAGCAGCCAGGCGGGACTCGGGGAGCTGTTTTTT.

This clonotype was detected ten times or more. This chain joins TRBV28 and TRBJ2-7; D may be TRBD2 (6 bases). The CDR3 sequence is 15 residues long. Germline V gene data show CDR1 as MDHEN and CDR2 as SYDVKM. V was clipped by 7 bases and J by 0 bases, with 16 bases between them. CDR3 DNA sequence: TGTGCCAGCATGTCCGGGAGCCCTAGCTCCTACGAGCAGTACTTC. Its protein is CASMSGSPSSYEQYF.

This clonotype was seen ten or more times. The chain uses TRBV6-5 and TRBJ1-1; no definite D call. With 7 bases removed from V and 0 bases from J, the gap between germline ends came to 9 bases. Germline CDR1 MNHEY, CDR2 SVGAGI. The CDR3 totals 13 residues. CDR3 DNA: TGTGCCAGCAAGGGTGACGTGAACACTGAAGCTTTCTTT. As protein: CASKGDVNTEAFF.

This clonotype was counted at least ten times. The chain has TRBV7-2 and TRBJ1-5; 10 bases fit TRBD1. Trimming cost V 2 bases and J 5 bases; bases outside gene matches: 3. Germline-derived CDR1 and CDR2 are SGHTA and FQGNSA. CDR3 length: 15 amino acids. CDR3 in DNA: TGTGCCAGCAGCTTATTTGGACAGGGGGATCAGCCCCAGCATTTT. Its protein product is CASSLFGQGDQPQHF. Using reference TRBV7-2 and TRBJ1-5 for the parts outside the CDR3, the full variable domain is GAGVSQSPSNKVTEKGKDVELRCDPISGHTALYWYRQSLGQGLEFLIYFQGNSAPDKSGLPSDRFSAERTGGSVSTLTIQRTQQEDSAVYLCASSLFGQGDQPQHFGDGTRLSIL.

There are a few counts of this clonotype. The chain is built from TRBV4-3 and TRBJ2-7, with 11 positions matching TRBD2. Germline CDR1 and CDR2: LGHNA and YSLEER. The CDR3 has 15 residues. The V segment lost 0 bases and the J segment 3 bases; nucleotides outside the gene matches: 1. In DNA form, the CDR3 reads TGCGCCAGCAGCCAAGATGGGACTAGCGGCTACGAGCAGTACTTC. Its protein is CASSQDGTSGYEQYF.

This clonotype was counted ten times or more. The chain carries TRBV10-1 and TRBJ1-6; D ambiguous. The V end lost 0 bases, the J end lost 10 bases, and 7 bases lay between the germline ends. Germline CDR1 WNHNN, CDR2 SYGVQD (reference sequence). The CDR3 runs 13 residues. The CDR3 sequence is CASSESILSPLHF. CDR3 coding DNA: TGCGCCAGCAGTGAGTCGATCTTGTCACCCCTCCACTTT.

In its sample, this clonotype was seen many times. The chain has TRBV29-1 and TRBJ1-1, with a possible D match to TRBD1 (5 bases). The germline CDR1 and CDR2 sequences are SQVTM and ANQGSEA. Trimming took off 7 bases at V and 5 bases at J, with 11 bases between the two ends. This CDR3 contains 11 residues. In DNA, the CDR3 is TGCAGCGGGCTTCGGGGGACTGAAGCTTTCTTT. Protein product: CSGLRGTEAFF. The full variable domain, completed using reference TRBV29-1 and TRBJ1-1, is SAVISQKPSRDICQRGTSLTIQCQVDSQVTMMFWYRQQPGQSLTLIATANQGSEATYESGFVIDKFPISRPNLTFSTLTVSNMSPEDSSIYLCSGLRGTEAFFGQGTRLTVV.

In its sample, this clonotype was seen a few times. The chain recombines TRBV20-1 with TRBJ2-7; TRBD1 matches 8 bases. This CDR3 has 14 amino acids. Germline V CDR1 and CDR2: DFQATT, SNEGSKA (reference sequence). V dropped 3 bases and J dropped 2; count of bases not matched to a gene: 6. CDR3 nucleotide sequence: TGCAGTGCTAGTGAGGCAGGGGGCCCCTACGAGCAGTACTTC. This gives the protein CSASEAGGPYEQYF.

This clonotype was seen many times. The chain is built from TRBV12-3 or TRBV12-4 and TRBJ2-5; D unclear. Trimming took 1 base from V and 1 from J, leaving 7 bases between them. CDR3 length: 14 residues. This CDR3 is CASSLELSQETQYF. In nucleotides, the CDR3 is TGTGCCAGCAGTTTAGAACTCAGCCAAGAGACCCAGTACTTC.

In nucleotides, the CDR3 is TGCGCCAGCAGCCTGGATGGGGGAGGGAGCTCCTACAATGAGCAGTTCTTC. Encoded protein: CASSLDGGGSSYNEQFF. This chain uses TRBV5-1 with TRBJ2-1; 7 bases agree with TRBD2. Germline loops: CDR1 SGHRS, CDR2 YFSETQ. Germline trimming cut 4 bases from V and 0 bases from J; bases unmatched to any gene: 10. The CDR3 extends over 17 amino acids.

This clonotype has a count of ten or more. This chain uses TRBV19 with TRBJ2-7; TRBD2 might be the D (6 bases). This CDR3 spans 15 amino acids. Trimming stripped 7 bases from V and 3 bases from J, with 19 bases between. CDR1 LNHDA and CDR2 SQIVND come from the germline V gene (reference sequence). CDR3 sequence: CASTRTQGGNYEQYF. The CDR3 coding sequence is TGTGCCAGTACCAGAACTCAGGGAGGCAACTACGAGCAGTACTTC.

Ten or more counts support this clonotype. The CDR3 reads CASTTKAGSRDEQYF. CDR3 bases: TGCGCCAGCACCACAAAAGCCGGGAGCCGAGACGAGCAGTACTTC. J is TRBJ2-7 and V is TRBV4-1; a possible D gene is TRBD2 (6 bases). Germline CDR1 MGHRA, CDR2 YSYEKL. The CDR3 is 15 amino acids. V gave up 7 bases and J gave up 5 bases, with 21 bases separating them.

There are many counts of this clonotype. The chain uses TRBV25-1 and TRBJ1-2; D might be TRBD1 (6 bases). The length of the CDR3 is 16 residues. Trimming removed 5 bases from V and 2 bases from J, with 18 bases in between. CDR1 and CDR2 from the germline V gene are MGHDK and SYGVNS. Written as DNA, the CDR3 is TGTGCCAGCAGTAAGGGGGGCGCGAGGGGAAACTATGGCTACACCTTC. This encodes CASSKGGARGNYGYTF.